Below, 31 T cell receptor beta chains from the same sample are listed, as sequenced in a study of long-term antiretroviral therapy in people with HIV. A v3.0 immunoSEQ assay was performed at survey level. Produced via immunoSEQ multiplex PCR; TCRdb's table is partial and in-frame only. Of 35,000 to 40,000 clones listed, 80% to 90% are singletons. Sample: unsorted PBMCs, taken 2.2 years after starting antiretroviral therapy. The source of these receptors is a man younger than 35 with HIV.

The chain uses TRBV9 and TRBJ1-2, with TRBD1 as a possible D gene (6 bases). Trimming took off 4 bases at V and 0 bases at J, with 13 bases between the two ends. CDR1 is SGDLS, CDR2 YYNGEE, per germline. CDR3 size: 15 residues. CDR3 DNA sequence: TGTGCCAGCAGCCCGTTGGACAGTCCTAACTATGGCTACACCTTC. Its translation is CASSPLDSPNYGYTF.

The chain joins TRBV5-1 to TRBJ2-1, with a possible D match to TRBD1 (5 bases). The germline V gene has CDR1 SGHRS and CDR2 YFSETQ. CDR3 size: 15 residues. Trimming left V 0 bases short and J 0 bases short, with 7 bases between. The CDR3 is CASSLAGNSYNEQFF. The CDR3 DNA follows: TGCGCCAGCAGCTTGGCAGGGAACTCCTACAATGAGCAGTTCTTC.

The chain recombines TRBV7-2 with TRBJ1-3, with 7 bases identical to TRBD1. The CDR3 extends over 15 amino acids. V was pared by 6 bases and J by 3 bases, with 8 bases of the junction left unmatched. Germline V gene lookup returns CDR1 SGHTA and CDR2 FQGNSA. CDR3 nucleotides: TGTGCCAGCAGACCCGACAGGGTGGTTGGAAACACCATATATTTT. This encodes CASRPDRVVGNTIYF.

The gene calls are TRBV27 and TRBJ2-3, with TRBD2 identical over 12 bases. Germline CDR1 and CDR2: MNHEY and SMNVEV (reference sequence). V was clipped by 5 bases and J by 2 bases; unmatched bases: 8. CDR3 length: 17 amino acids. CDR3 region: CASSPPWTSGTTDTQYF. DNA for the CDR3: TGTGCCAGCAGTCCCCCCTGGACTAGCGGGACCACAGATACGCAGTATTTT.

The chain uses TRBV19 and TRBJ2-7, with 11 bases aligning to TRBD2. Unmatched junction bases numbered 10, after V lost 5 bases and J lost 4 bases. Germline CDR1 is LNHDA and CDR2 is SQIVND (reference sequence). CDR3 size: 16 residues. The CDR3 region is CASSPLAGEVAYEQYF. The CDR3 bases are TGTGCCAGTAGTCCACTAGCGGGAGAGGTTGCTTACGAGCAGTACTTC.

The V and J genes are TRBV15 and TRBJ1-4, with 9 positions matching TRBD1. The CDR3 has 15 residues. CDR1 and CDR2 (germline): LNHNV, YYDKDF (reference sequence). With V trimmed by 6 bases and J by 6 bases, 8 bases remained unmatched. CDR3 sequence reads: CATSQDRGWDEKLFF. The CDR3 region has the DNA TGTGCCACCAGTCAGGACAGGGGATGGGATGAAAAACTGTTTTTT. Variable domain in full (rest from reference TRBV15 and TRBJ1-4): DAMVIQNPRYQVTQFGKPVTLSCSQTLNHNVMYWYQQKSSQAPKLLFHYYDKDFNNEADTPDNFQSRRPNTSFCFLDIRSPGLGDTAMYLCATSQDRGWDEKLFFGSGTQLSVL.

The chain couples TRBV5-5 to TRBJ2-7; TRBD1 or TRBD2 may be the D gene (6 bases each). V was shortened by 0 bases and J by 0 bases, with 16 bases between the two germline ends. This CDR3 comprises 17 residues. Germline V CDR1 and CDR2: SGHKS, YYEKEE (reference sequence). The CDR3: CASSLAPRGRPSYEQYF. The CDR3 DNA reads as TGTGCCAGCAGCTTGGCCCCACGGGGGCGGCCCTCCTACGAGCAGTACTTC.

The CDR3 loop is CASSHPGLAVHTGELFF. The CDR3 region has the DNA TGTGCCAGCAGCCACCCGGGACTAGCGGTTCACACCGGGGAGCTGTTTTTT. The chain uses TRBV13 and TRBJ2-2; 11 bases align to TRBD2. The CDR3 length is 17 residues. With 5 bases clipped from V and 3 bases from J, the junction kept 8 bases outside the gene matches. Looked up from germline, CDR1 is PRHDT and CDR2 is FYEKMQ (reference sequence).

This clone counts as medium-sized. V gene TRBV19 combines with J gene TRBJ2-2; D uncertain. Germline V lookup: CDR1 LNHDA, CDR2 SQIVND (reference sequence). V shed 10 bases and J shed 1 base, with 16 bases lying between them. This CDR3 spans 15 amino acids. The CDR3 DNA reads TGTGCCACCTCTCTTCGGATCCTGAACACCGGGGAGCTGTTTTTT. Encoded protein: CATSLRILNTGELFF.

The chain links TRBV10-3 to TRBJ2-2, with 8 bases fitting TRBD1. CDR1 and CDR2 (germline): ENHRY, SYGVKD. This CDR3 is built from 15 residues. V shed 4 bases, J shed 6 bases, and the junction held 7 bases outside the gene matches. The CDR3 DNA follows: TGTGCCATCAGTGGTTGGCAGGGGGCTGCCGGGGAGCTGTTTTTT. It encodes CAISGWQGAAGELFF.

This clone was seen a single time. The V gene is TRBV11-2, the J gene TRBJ1-3; D remains unclear. CDR3 length: 12 residues. V was cut by 4 bases and J by 5 bases, with 6 bases left in between. Per the germline V gene, CDR1 is SGHAT and CDR2 is FQNNGV. The CDR3 reads CASSSYRNTIYF. Written as DNA, the CDR3 is TGTGCCAGCAGCTCGTACCGAAACACCATATATTTT.

J is TRBJ1-1 and V is TRBV18; no definite D call. Germline CDR1 is KGHSH and CDR2 is LQKENI. This CDR3 has 12 residues. Trimming took 5 bases from V and 5 from J, leaving 9 bases between them. CDR3 nucleotide sequence: TGTGCCAGCTCAAGAGGTCTGACTGAAGCTTTCTTT. Residues: CASSRGLTEAFF.

The genes are TRBV28 and TRBJ2-3; no clear D gene. The CDR3 has 14 amino acids. The V end lost 5 bases, the J end lost 7 bases, and 16 bases lay between the germline ends. The germline CDR1 and CDR2 sequences are MDHEN and SYDVKM. For the CDR3, the DNA is TGTGCCAGCAGTCCCCCCCGGGCGCCGCATACGCAGTATTTT. Translating gives CASSPPRAPHTQYF.

V and J are TRBV6-5 and TRBJ2-1, with D possibly matching TRBD2 (6 bases). CDR3 length: 13 residues. The ends were cut back, 0 bases at V and 8 bases at J, with 8 bases in the middle. CDR1 MNHEY and CDR2 SVGAGI come from the germline V gene. CDR3 amino acids: CASSYSEGHEQFF. The CDR3, as DNA: TGTGCCAGCAGTTACTCGGAGGGGCATGAGCAGTTCTTC.

V is TRBV13 and J is TRBJ2-1; 7 bases align to TRBD2. From germline, CDR1 is PRHDT and CDR2 FYEKMQ (reference sequence). Trimming at V came to 7 bases and at J to 7 bases, leaving 7 bases not matched to a gene. This CDR3 spans 13 amino acids. The CDR3 region has the DNA TGTGCCAGCACTGTTGGACTAGGAAATGAGCAGTTCTTC. This codes for CASTVGLGNEQFF.

The rearrangement links TRBV6-1 to TRBJ1-4; TRBD1 matches at 7 bases. The germline gives CDR1 MNHNS, CDR2 SASEGT. The CDR3 has 14 residues. The J segment lost 5 bases and the V segment lost 7 bases, leaving 7 bases of the junction unmatched. The DNA of the CDR3 is TGTGCCAGCACCGGGACAGTAAGCAATGAAAAACTGTTTTTT. The encoded protein is CASTGTVSNEKLFF.

The DNA for the CDR3 is TGTGCCAGCAGTACAGGGGTGACTAATGAAAAACTGTTTTTT. Protein product: CASSTGVTNEKLFF. This chain links TRBV7-2 with TRBJ1-4; 7 nucleotides agree with TRBD1. The CDR3 has 14 residues. V lost 6 bases, J lost 2 bases, and 3 bases stayed unmatched. The germline V gene encodes CDR1 SGHTA and CDR2 FQGNSA. The whole variable domain, remainder taken from reference TRBV7-2 and TRBJ1-4, is GAGVSQSPSNKVTEKGKDVELRCDPISGHTALYWYRQSLGQGLEFLIYFQGNSAPDKSGLPSDRFSAERTGGSVSTLTIQRTQQEDSAVYLCASSTGVTNEKLFFGSGTQLSVL.

The chain has TRBV30 and TRBJ1-2; a weak D match, TRBD1 (5 bases). This CDR3 comprises 14 residues. The V gene lost 5 bases and the J gene lost 4 bases, with 17 bases spanning the gap. The germline V gene has CDR1 GTSNPN and CDR2 SVGIG (reference sequence). CDR3 loop: CAWGRRDSPYGYTF. DNA of the CDR3: TGTGCCTGGGGGAGAAGGGACTCTCCCTATGGCTACACCTTC.

The V call is TRBV19, the J call TRBJ2-7; D might be TRBD1 or TRBD2, each matching 5 bases. V dropped 5 bases and J dropped 6 bases, with 14 bases sitting between them. CDR1 is LNHDA, CDR2 SQIVND, per germline (reference sequence). This CDR3 spans 13 amino acids. The CDR3 reads CASSLQVRGEQYF. Here the CDR3 DNA reads TGTGCCAGTAGTTTACAGGTCCGGGGCGAGCAGTACTTC.

In this sample, this clone turned up once. The rearrangement links TRBV5-1 to TRBJ1-4, with TRBD1 matching over 8 bases. The CDR3 extends over 16 amino acids. Germline loops: CDR1 SGHRS, CDR2 YFSETQ. The junction had 12 bases not matched to a gene; V was cut back by 4 bases and J by 7 bases. The CDR3 DNA is TGCGCCAGCAGCCTCTCGGCAGGGGGCATAGGTGAAAAACTGTTTTTT. Protein sequence: CASSLSAGGIGEKLFF. The entire variable domain, with the rest obtained from reference TRBV5-1 and TRBJ1-4, is as follows: KAGVTQTPRYLIKTRGQQVTLSCSPISGHRSVSWYQQTPGQGLQFLFEYFSETQRNKGNFPGRFSGRQFSNSRSEMNVSTLELGDSALYLCASSLSAGGIGEKLFFGSGTQLSVL.

This clone has only a few counts. CDR3 sequence reads: CASSWGQGSYEQYF. CDR3 nucleotide sequence: TGTGCCAGCAGCTGGGGACAGGGGTCCTACGAGCAGTACTTC. The chain employs TRBV5-4 and TRBJ2-7; 10 positions match TRBD1. Germline CDR1 and CDR2: SGHNT and YYREEE (reference sequence). The CDR3 is 14 amino acids. With 3 bases clipped from V and 1 base from J, the junction kept 1 base outside the gene matches.

This clone is a singleton in its sample. The chain couples TRBV14 to TRBJ1-1; unclear D gene. Germline V lookup: CDR1 SGHDN, CDR2 FVKESK. Trimming removed 0 bases from V and 0 bases from J, with 11 bases in between. The CDR3 has 16 amino acids. Here the CDR3 DNA reads TGTGCCAGCAGCCAAGATGTGGGGTGGGTGAACACTGAAGCTTTCTTT. This gives the protein CASSQDVGWVNTEAFF. The whole variable domain, remainder taken from reference TRBV14 and TRBJ1-1, is EAGVTQFPSHSVIEKGQTVTLRCDPISGHDNLYWYRRVMGKEIKFLLHFVKESKQDESGMPNNRFLAERTGGTYSTLKVQPAELEDSGVYFCASSQDVGWVNTEAFFGQGTRLTVV.

The CDR3 DNA reads as TGTGCCAGCAGTGCTCCGGAGCGCAATCAGCCCCAGCATTTT. Amino acids: CASSAPERNQPQHF. The rearrangement uses TRBV2 and TRBJ1-5; D gene unclear. From germline, CDR1 is SNHLY and CDR2 FYNNEI. The V and J ends lost 4 bases and 2 bases respectively, with 9 bases between them. The CDR3 loop spans 14 amino acids.

This chain joins TRBV4-3 and TRBJ2-1, with D unresolved. The CDR3 consists of 14 residues. Germline V gene lookup returns CDR1 LGHNA and CDR2 YSLEER. Trimming removed 6 bases from V and 3 bases from J, with 12 bases in between. CDR3 amino acids: CASRSTPNYNEQFF. CDR3 DNA sequence: TGCGCCAGCAGATCGACTCCGAACTACAATGAGCAGTTCTTC.

The chain couples TRBV7-9 to TRBJ2-7; 9 nucleotides agree with TRBD1. This CDR3 has 14 amino acids. Unmatched junction bases numbered 3, after V lost 4 bases and J lost 2 bases. Germline V gene data show CDR1 as SEHNR and CDR2 as FQNEAQ (reference sequence). The CDR3 here is CASSYTGGPYEQYF. CDR3 nucleotide sequence: TGTGCCAGCAGCTACACAGGGGGCCCCTACGAGCAGTACTTC. The full variable domain, its missing parts supplied by reference TRBV7-9 and TRBJ2-7, is DTGVSQNPRHKITKRGQNVTFRCDPISEHNRLYWYRQTLGQGPEFLTYFQNEAQLEKSRLLSDRFSAERPKGSFSTLEIQRTEQGDSAMYLCASSYTGGPYEQYFGPGTRLTVT.

CDR3 sequence reads: CASSRLAASTDTQYF. In DNA, the CDR3 is TGTGCCAGCTCACGCTTAGCGGCTAGCACAGATACGCAGTATTTT. The rearrangement joins TRBV18 to TRBJ2-3; TRBD2 might be the D (6 bases). CDR1 is KGHSH and CDR2 is LQKENI in the germline V gene. The CDR3 loop spans 15 amino acids. V was cut by 4 bases and J by 0 bases, with 11 bases left in between.

The V call is TRBV6-6, the J call TRBJ1-1; 8 positions agree with TRBD1. Trimming at V came to 6 bases and at J to 6 bases, leaving 6 bases not matched to a gene. Germline assignment: CDR1 MNHNY and CDR2 SVGAGI (reference sequence). CDR3 length: 13 amino acids. The DNA of the CDR3 is TGTGCCAGCAGCAGGACAGGGTCCCCTGAAGCTTTCTTT. Translation gives CASSRTGSPEAFF.

The rearrangement joins TRBV5-8 to TRBJ2-3, with 7 bases identical to TRBD2. Germline assignment: CDR1 SGHTS and CDR2 YDEGEE. The CDR3 extends over 15 amino acids. V dropped 7 bases and J dropped 3; count of bases not matched to a gene: 11. The DNA of the CDR3 is TGTGCCAGCCACCTCTTTGGGGGGGTGACAGATACGCAGTATTTT. Amino acid sequence: CASHLFGGVTDTQYF.

V usage is TRBV4-3 and J usage is TRBJ1-3, with TRBD1 matching over 7 bases. With V trimmed by 0 bases and J by 2 bases, 7 bases remained unmatched. The CDR3 has 17 amino acids. Germline V lookup: CDR1 LGHNA, CDR2 YSLEER. The CDR3 here is CASSQETDRSAGNTIYF. CDR3 nucleotide sequence: TGCGCCAGCAGCCAAGAAACGGACAGGTCGGCTGGAAACACCATATATTTT.

The chain recombines TRBV7-9 with TRBJ2-1; 11 positions agree with TRBD2. V trimming: 1 base; J trimming: 3 bases; junction bases outside the gene matches: 2. Per germline, CDR1 SEHNR and CDR2 FQNEAQ (reference sequence). The CDR3 is made up of 16 amino acids. CDR3 sequence reads: CASSLGTSGFYNEQFF. The CDR3 DNA reads TGTGCCAGCAGCTTAGGGACTAGCGGGTTCTACAATGAGCAGTTCTTC.

The rearrangement uses TRBV28 and TRBJ2-1, with 8 positions matching TRBD1. The CDR3 runs 18 residues. Trimming took 6 bases from V and 5 from J; bases not matched to a gene: 18. The germline CDR1 and CDR2 sequences are MDHEN and SYDVKM. CDR3 residues: CASSRTGTYRSEDNEQFF. In DNA form, the CDR3 reads TGTGCCAGCAGCCGGACAGGGACCTATCGATCGGAGGACAATGAGCAGTTCTTC.